The 17 T cell receptor beta chains below come from one sample, sequenced in a study of early T cells in non-severe SARS-CoV-2 infection. TCRdb reanalysed the 5' RACE reads using MiXCR and keeps one entry per CDR3 protein. The data hold under 70,000 distinct CDR3 sequences, with around 4.7% observed a single time. Sequencing was carried out using whole blood. The receptor set was obtained from an adult who was a healthcare worker with PCR-confirmed SARS-CoV-2 infection or an uninfected control (not recorded which).

This clonotype came up many times. The V call is TRBV5-1, the J call TRBJ2-6, with 7 bases that match TRBD1. V lost 5 bases and J lost 0; bases outside the gene matches: 14. CDR3 size: 19 residues. Germline CDR1 is SGHRS and CDR2 is YFSETQ. The DNA of the CDR3 is TGCGCCAGCAGTTCCCTACAGGGGCAAAACATCTCTGGGGCCAACGTCCTGACTTTC. Protein product: CASSSLQGQNISGANVLTF.

The chain employs TRBV7-2 and TRBJ2-1, with 11 bases identical to TRBD2. The CDR3 loop spans 15 amino acids. With 5 bases clipped from V and 9 bases from J, the junction kept 9 bases outside the gene matches. Germline V gives CDR1 SGHTA, CDR2 FQGNSA. CDR3 nucleotides: TGTGCCAGCAGCCCTGGGGGACTAGCGGCGAGTGAGCAGTTCTTC. It translates to CASSPGGLAASEQFF.

The rearrangement links TRBV3-1 to TRBJ2-2; D is unresolved. Trimming cost V 0 bases and J 8 bases, with 13 bases left between them. The CDR3 loop spans 15 amino acids. Germline V gene data show CDR1 as LGHDT and CDR2 as YNNKEL (reference sequence). This CDR3 reads CASSQDGPFTGELFF. DNA for the CDR3: TGTGCCAGCAGCCAAGATGGCCCCTTCACGGGGGAGCTGTTTTTT.

The V gene is TRBV6-6, the J gene TRBJ1-6, with TRBD1 matching over 8 bases. This CDR3 has 14 residues. Trimming took 6 bases from V and 9 from J; bases not matched to a gene: 7. Per the germline V gene, CDR1 is MNHNY and CDR2 is SVGAGI (reference sequence). The CDR3 reads CASSFDRGASPLHF. In nucleotides, the CDR3 is TGTGCCAGCAGCTTCGACAGGGGTGCTTCACCCCTCCACTTT.

This clonotype has at least ten counts. This rearrangement joins TRBV2 to TRBJ2-3; tentatively, D is TRBD2 (5 bases). The V end was cut by 6 bases, the J end by 0 bases, with 13 bases between. This CDR3 region has 15 residues. In germline, CDR1 is SNHLY, CDR2 FYNNEI. The CDR3 coding sequence is TGTGCCAGCAGCCTCGGACTCTCTAGCACAGATACGCAGTATTTT. Translated: CASSLGLSSTDTQYF. The variable domain in full, completed from reference TRBV2 and TRBJ2-3, reads EPEVTQTPSHQVTQMGQEVILRCVPISNHLYFYWYRQILGQKVEFLVSFYNNEISEKSEIFDDQFSVERPDGSNFTLKIRSTKLEDSAMYFCASSLGLSSTDTQYFGPGTRLTVL.

This clonotype was recorded many times. J is TRBJ1-1 and V is TRBV3-1; no definite D call. The germline V gene encodes CDR1 LGHDT and CDR2 YNNKEL (reference sequence). This CDR3 comprises 14 residues. Deletions cut 4 bases from V and 3 bases from J, with 12 bases between. CDR3 protein: CASSRVGEDTEAFF. CDR3 nucleotide sequence: TGTGCCAGCAGCCGGGTCGGGGAGGACACTGAAGCTTTCTTT.

This clonotype has more than one count but fewer than ten. This CDR3 is CSARDDVISYGYTF. In nucleotides, the CDR3 is TGCAGTGCTAGAGATGACGTGATCTCCTATGGCTACACCTTC. The rearrangement joins TRBV20-1 to TRBJ1-2; unclear D gene. Trimming cost V 0 bases and J 4 bases, with 12 bases left between them. The CDR3 runs to 14 residues. The germline gives CDR1 DFQATT, CDR2 SNEGSKA (reference sequence).

Many counts were recorded for this clonotype. The chain links TRBV13 to TRBJ2-7; TRBD2 matches at 8 bases. This CDR3 has 14 residues. The V gene end was trimmed by 8 bases and the J gene end by 0 bases; junction bases not matched to a gene: 6. Germline V gene sequence: CDR1 PRHDT, CDR2 FYEKMQ (reference sequence). The CDR3 nucleotides read TGTGCCAGCTCCGGGGGGGGGACCTCCTACGAGCAGTACTTC. It is translated as CASSGGGTSYEQYF.

The chain has TRBV2 and TRBJ2-2, with D perhaps matching TRBD2 (6 bases). This CDR3 region has 15 residues. V was trimmed by 5 bases and J by 5 bases, leaving 15 bases between them. The V gene's germline CDR1 is SNHLY and CDR2 FYNNEI. The CDR3 region is CASSNGQGGTGELFF. The DNA for the CDR3 is TGTGCCAGCAGTAATGGGCAGGGAGGAACCGGGGAGCTGTTTTTT.

This clonotype came up many times. This chain joins TRBV3-1 and TRBJ1-2; no firm D call. The CDR3 is 13 residues long. Germline V CDR1 and CDR2: LGHDT, YNNKEL (reference sequence). V was pared by 4 bases and J by 5 bases, with 11 bases between. The DNA of the CDR3 is TGTGCCAGCAGCCTCGGTGGAGTATATGGCTACACCTTC. It yields the protein CASSLGGVYGYTF. Based on the CDR3 plus reference TRBV3-1 and TRBJ1-2, the full variable domain is DTAVSQTPKYLVTQMGNDKSIKCEQNLGHDTMYWYKQDSKKFLKIMFSYNNKELIINETVPNRFSPKSPDKAHLNLHINSLELGDSAVYFCASSLGGVYGYTFGSGTRLTVV.

The chain has TRBV5-6 and TRBJ2-2, with D unresolved. The CDR3 totals 15 residues. The germline V and J ends were trimmed by 0 bases and 2 bases, with 8 bases remaining between them. Per the germline V gene, CDR1 is SGHDT and CDR2 is YYEEEE. CDR3 bases: TGTGCCAGCAGCTTGGCGGTCACCAACACCGGGGAGCTGTTTTTT. It encodes CASSLAVTNTGELFF.

The V call is TRBV7-2, the J call TRBJ2-3, with 10 bases matching TRBD1. The V and J ends lost 5 bases and 1 base, in that order; junction bases with no gene match: 3. CDR3 size: 15 residues. Germline assignment: CDR1 SGHTA and CDR2 FQGNSA. The CDR3 bases are TGTGCCAGCAGCATGGGGACAGGGGGCACAGATACGCAGTATTTT. Translation: CASSMGTGGTDTQYF.

This chain links TRBV29-1 with TRBJ2-7; D is unclear. This CDR3 region has 12 residues. The V gene's germline CDR1 is SQVTM and CDR2 ANQGSEA. Trimming left V 6 bases short and J 6 bases short, with 15 bases between. The CDR3, as DNA: TGCAGCGTCGCCCGGGCCTTGGGCGAGCAGTACTTC. It is translated as CSVARALGEQYF.

This clonotype was counted at least ten times. This rearrangement joins TRBV7-8 to TRBJ2-7; D remains ambiguous. Trimming stripped 5 bases from V and 7 bases from J, with 15 bases between. Per germline, CDR1 SGHVS and CDR2 FQNEAQ. The CDR3 spans 13 residues. The CDR3 here is CASSPSELREQYF. The CDR3 region has the DNA TGTGCCAGCAGCCCCTCTGAATTGCGTGAGCAGTACTTC.

This clonotype was seen ten or more times. The rearrangement joins TRBV3-1 to TRBJ2-1, with D unresolved. V shed 0 bases and J shed 9 bases, with 15 bases lying between them. The CDR3 spans 15 residues. CDR1 LGHDT and CDR2 YNNKEL come from the germline V gene (reference sequence). The CDR3 region has the DNA TGTGCCAGCAGCCAAGATAGGACCCCGGTCGGTGAGCAGTTCTTC. Translated: CASSQDRTPVGEQFF.

This clonotype was seen repeatedly, ten times or more. J is TRBJ2-7 and V is TRBV20-1, with 7 bases lining up with TRBD2. V shed 0 bases and J 4 bases; nucleotides not matched to a gene: 3. The CDR3 extends over 13 amino acids. The germline gives CDR1 DFQATT, CDR2 SNEGSKA (reference sequence). The CDR3, as DNA: TGCAGTGCTAGAGAAGGCGGGAGTTACGAGCAGTACTTC. This translates into CSAREGGSYEQYF.

The gene calls are TRBV19 and TRBJ2-2; 8 bases are shared with TRBD1. The CDR3 is made up of 14 amino acids. Germline V gene sequence: CDR1 LNHDA, CDR2 SQIVND (reference sequence). Trimming took 5 bases from V and 6 from J; bases not matched to a gene: 5. CDR3 loop: CASSPGQGSGELFF. The CDR3 DNA reads as TGTGCCAGTAGTCCAGGACAGGGATCCGGGGAGCTGTTTTTT.